The clone carrying this TCR beta chain was observed a few times. This sample is drawn from a study of T-cell reconstitution after alpha-beta-depleted transplantation in children. A TCRbeta library incorporating unique molecular identifiers was prepared. Using its own MiXCR run on the PCR reads, TCRdb lists one record per CDR3 protein. The repertoire holds hundreds of thousands of distinct CDR3 sequences, about 10% seen once, with less than 5% in the top ten. Trimming shortened V by 5 bases and J by 2 bases, and 20 bases separated the two germline ends. The CDR3 spans 17 residues. Germline V gives CDR1 SGHVS, CDR2 FNYEAQ.

Sequenced material: PBMCs from the stem cell graft donor, taken from the stem cell graft. The receptor comes from a human donor who donated a stem cell graft to a child with acute myeloid leukemia. This sequence joins TRBV7-6 and TRBJ2-3, with D perhaps TRBD2 (6 bases). The CDR3 bases are TGTGCCAGCAGCGGTCGGAGCGGGTTAATGGTCACAGATACGCAGTATTTT. Amino acids: CASSGRSGLMVTDTQYF.